One and the same sample provided the 18 T cell receptor beta chains below, sequenced in a study of shared clonotypes between healthy human individuals. Repertoires were generated with immunoSEQ multiplex PCR, while TCRdb's copy carries only in-frame clones and drops some. The repertoire holds 2,500,000 or so clones, with 92% as singletons. Sequencing was performed on naive CD4+ T cells from PBMCs. As for subset: CD45RA+ positively selected. The receptors come from a man between 18 and 29 years old in good health. Some clones in this sample may be carry-over from other donors' samples.

The genes are TRBV2 and TRBJ1-1; possibly TRBD1 for D (5 bases). The germline V gene encodes CDR1 SNHLY and CDR2 FYNNEI. V lost 3 bases to trimming and J lost 4 bases, with 9 bases between them. The CDR3 length is 13 residues. The CDR3 here is CASSEWGSTEAFF. In nucleotides, the CDR3 is TGTGCCAGCAGTGAGTGGGGGAGCACTGAAGCTTTCTTT.

To note about this clone: Other nucleotide sequences from this sample produce the same CDR3. This chain connects TRBV5-1 to TRBJ2-3, with 16 bases lining up with TRBD2. The V and J ends lost 3 bases and 3 bases, in that order; junction bases with no gene match: 4. The germline V gene encodes CDR1 SGHRS and CDR2 YFSETQ. The CDR3 length is 17 residues. In DNA form, the CDR3 reads TGCGCCAGCAGCTCGGGACTAGCGGGAGGGCCGACAGATACGCAGTATTTT. Encoded protein: CASSSGLAGGPTDTQYF.

The gene calls are TRBV5-1 and TRBJ1-2; D is possibly TRBD1 (6 bases). Looked up from germline, CDR1 is SGHRS and CDR2 is YFSETQ. Trimming took 8 bases from V and 2 from J, leaving 7 bases between them. The CDR3 is made up of 11 amino acids. The CDR3 spells CASGTNYGYTF. The CDR3 DNA is TGCGCCAGTGGGACAAACTATGGCTACACCTTC.

The chain combines TRBV7-2 with TRBJ2-5, with TRBD1 matching over 11 bases. V lost 5 bases and J lost 11; bases outside the gene matches: 13. CDR3 length: 15 residues. Germline values: CDR1 SGHTA, CDR2 FQGNSA. The DNA of the CDR3 is TGTGCCAGCAGCCCTGGGACAGGGGGTGATTTTAAGCAGTACTTC. Its protein is CASSPGTGGDFKQYF.

V is TRBV11-3 and J is TRBJ2-7; D is unclear. The V end lost 5 bases, the J end lost 2 bases, and 10 bases lay between the germline ends. CDR1 is SGHNT, CDR2 YENEEA, per germline. The CDR3 is 13 amino acids. CDR3 bases: TGTGCCAGCAGCGCCGGCGCAGCCTACGAGCAGTACTTC. Translating it yields CASSAGAAYEQYF.

The chain carries TRBV18 and TRBJ1-5, with TRBD1 matching 7 bases. The CDR3 runs 14 residues. Germline V lookup: CDR1 KGHSH, CDR2 LQKENI. The V gene end was trimmed by 6 bases and the J gene end by 7 bases; junction bases not matched to a gene: 9. In DNA, the CDR3 is TGTGCCAGCTCGCCTGGGACAGTGGGGCAGCCCCAGCATTTT. Its protein product is CASSPGTVGQPQHF.

CDR3 amino acids: CASRLDSSSYNEQFF. DNA of the CDR3: TGTGCCAGCCGCCTCGACTCGAGCTCCTACAATGAGCAGTTCTTC. The chain joins TRBV28 to TRBJ2-1; D is unresolved. Trimming pared 8 bases from V and 0 bases from J, leaving 14 bases between. The CDR3 runs to 15 residues. The germline gives CDR1 MDHEN, CDR2 SYDVKM.

This sequence joins TRBV27 and TRBJ2-5, with 9 positions matching TRBD1. The V gene end was trimmed by 5 bases and the J gene end by 2 bases; junction bases not matched to a gene: 15. The CDR3 covers 18 residues. CDR1 and CDR2 (germline): MNHEY, SMNVEV (reference sequence). DNA for the CDR3: TGTGCCAGCAGTCGTCGGATGGGGACAGGGCCCAGACAAGAGACCCAGTACTTC. It encodes CASSRRMGTGPRQETQYF.

The chain carries TRBV7-7 and TRBJ2-2, with 10 bases lining up with TRBD1. CDR1 is SSHAT, CDR2 FNYEAQ, per germline (reference sequence). The CDR3 spans 15 residues. With V trimmed by 2 bases and J by 6 bases, 3 bases remained unmatched. The CDR3 protein is CASSLPGQGSGELFF. The CDR3 region has the DNA TGTGCCAGCAGCTTACCGGGACAGGGGTCCGGGGAGCTGTTTTTT.

DNA of the CDR3: TGTGCCACCAGCAGAGACCCGGGACAGAACACCGGGGAGCTGTTTTTT. Translating gives CATSRDPGQNTGELFF. The J gene is TRBJ2-2, the V gene TRBV15, with a possible D match to TRBD1 (6 bases). The CDR3 consists of 16 residues. V lost 0 bases, J lost 1 base, and 9 bases lay in between. Germline V gene lookup returns CDR1 LNHNV and CDR2 YYDKDF (reference sequence).

The rearrangement uses TRBV27 and TRBJ2-1; D is uncertain. Trimming cost V 5 bases and J 0 bases, with 17 bases left between them. The CDR3 runs 17 residues. CDR1 is MNHEY and CDR2 is SMNVEV in the germline V gene (reference sequence). The CDR3 loop reads CASSPFSGFSSYNEQFF. Written as DNA, the CDR3 is TGTGCCAGCAGTCCCTTTTCCGGGTTTAGCTCCTACAATGAGCAGTTCTTC.

The chain links TRBV18 to TRBJ1-1, with D perhaps TRBD1 (5 bases). Trimming removed 3 bases at V and 4 bases at J, with 18 bases between. Germline CDR1 and CDR2: KGHSH and LQKENI. The CDR3 is 16 residues long. The CDR3 DNA reads TGTGCCAGCTCACCCCTGGATAGGGGATTGGGCACTGAAGCTTTCTTT. This translates into CASSPLDRGLGTEAFF.

The rearrangement joins TRBV10-3 to TRBJ2-1; maybe TRBD2 (6 bases). CDR1 is ENHRY and CDR2 is SYGVKD in the germline V gene. V shed 6 bases and J shed 5 bases, with 11 bases lying between them. The CDR3 spans 13 residues. CDR3 bases: TGTGCCATCAGCTCCGGGGGTAACAATGAGCAGTTCTTC. Its protein is CAISSGGNNEQFF.

The CDR3 nucleotides read TGTGCCAGCAACCCTGCGACAGGGGAAAAGGGCACAGATACGCAGTATTTT. Its translation: CASNPATGEKGTDTQYF. The rearrangement uses TRBV9 and TRBJ2-3, with 8 nucleotides matching TRBD1. Germline lookup yields CDR1 SGDLS and CDR2 YYNGEE. CDR3 size: 17 residues. Germline trimming cut 6 bases from V and 1 base from J; bases unmatched to any gene: 13. The full variable domain, its missing parts supplied by reference TRBV9 and TRBJ2-3, is DSGVTQTPKHLITATGQRVTLRCSPRSGDLSVYWYQQSLDQGLQFLIQYYNGEERAKGNILERFSAQQFPDLHSELNLSSLELGDSALYFCASNPATGEKGTDTQYFGPGTRLTVL.

This rearrangement joins TRBV5-6 to TRBJ2-1; 7 bases are a match to TRBD1. Germline CDR1 reads SGHDT; CDR2 reads YYEEEE. The CDR3 sequence is 16 residues long. Trimming took 4 bases from V and 4 from J; bases not matched to a gene: 11. This CDR3 is CASSPTERGPYNEQFF. The CDR3 DNA reads as TGTGCCAGCAGCCCGACGGAGAGGGGGCCTTACAATGAGCAGTTCTTC.

The count of this clone is one. The genes are TRBV5-1 and TRBJ1-1, with D maybe TRBD1 (5 bases). Germline CDR1 and CDR2: SGHRS and YFSETQ. V lost 4 bases, J lost 5 bases, and 15 bases lay in between. This CDR3 region has 14 residues. As DNA, the CDR3 is TGCGCCAGCAGCATGCAGGGAGGAGGGACTGAAGCTTTCTTT. It translates to CASSMQGGGTEAFF.

The rearrangement joins TRBV19 to TRBJ1-1; 7 positions agree with TRBD1. Per the germline V gene, CDR1 is LNHDA and CDR2 is SQIVND (reference sequence). Unmatched junction bases numbered 7, after V lost 6 bases and J lost 0 bases. The CDR3 extends over 15 amino acids. The CDR3 loop is CASSTRQGLNTEAFF. CDR3 in DNA: TGTGCCAGTAGCACCCGACAGGGATTGAACACTGAAGCTTTCTTT. The whole variable domain, remainder taken from reference TRBV19 and TRBJ1-1, is DGGITQSPKYLFRKEGQNVTLSCEQNLNHDAMYWYRQDPGQGLRLIYYSQIVNDFQKGDIAEGYSVSREKKESFPLTVTSAQKNPTAFYLCASSTRQGLNTEAFFGQGTRLTVV.

This chain uses TRBV9 with TRBJ2-3; perhaps D is TRBD1 or TRBD2 (5 bases each). CDR3 length equals 16 residues. V lost 3 bases to trimming and J lost 6 bases, with 20 bases between them. Per the germline V gene, CDR1 is SGDLS and CDR2 is YYNGEE. CDR3 protein: CASSGGGRGAVDTQYF. The CDR3 DNA sequence: TGTGCCAGCAGCGGAGGAGGTAGGGGTGCGGTGGATACGCAGTATTTT.